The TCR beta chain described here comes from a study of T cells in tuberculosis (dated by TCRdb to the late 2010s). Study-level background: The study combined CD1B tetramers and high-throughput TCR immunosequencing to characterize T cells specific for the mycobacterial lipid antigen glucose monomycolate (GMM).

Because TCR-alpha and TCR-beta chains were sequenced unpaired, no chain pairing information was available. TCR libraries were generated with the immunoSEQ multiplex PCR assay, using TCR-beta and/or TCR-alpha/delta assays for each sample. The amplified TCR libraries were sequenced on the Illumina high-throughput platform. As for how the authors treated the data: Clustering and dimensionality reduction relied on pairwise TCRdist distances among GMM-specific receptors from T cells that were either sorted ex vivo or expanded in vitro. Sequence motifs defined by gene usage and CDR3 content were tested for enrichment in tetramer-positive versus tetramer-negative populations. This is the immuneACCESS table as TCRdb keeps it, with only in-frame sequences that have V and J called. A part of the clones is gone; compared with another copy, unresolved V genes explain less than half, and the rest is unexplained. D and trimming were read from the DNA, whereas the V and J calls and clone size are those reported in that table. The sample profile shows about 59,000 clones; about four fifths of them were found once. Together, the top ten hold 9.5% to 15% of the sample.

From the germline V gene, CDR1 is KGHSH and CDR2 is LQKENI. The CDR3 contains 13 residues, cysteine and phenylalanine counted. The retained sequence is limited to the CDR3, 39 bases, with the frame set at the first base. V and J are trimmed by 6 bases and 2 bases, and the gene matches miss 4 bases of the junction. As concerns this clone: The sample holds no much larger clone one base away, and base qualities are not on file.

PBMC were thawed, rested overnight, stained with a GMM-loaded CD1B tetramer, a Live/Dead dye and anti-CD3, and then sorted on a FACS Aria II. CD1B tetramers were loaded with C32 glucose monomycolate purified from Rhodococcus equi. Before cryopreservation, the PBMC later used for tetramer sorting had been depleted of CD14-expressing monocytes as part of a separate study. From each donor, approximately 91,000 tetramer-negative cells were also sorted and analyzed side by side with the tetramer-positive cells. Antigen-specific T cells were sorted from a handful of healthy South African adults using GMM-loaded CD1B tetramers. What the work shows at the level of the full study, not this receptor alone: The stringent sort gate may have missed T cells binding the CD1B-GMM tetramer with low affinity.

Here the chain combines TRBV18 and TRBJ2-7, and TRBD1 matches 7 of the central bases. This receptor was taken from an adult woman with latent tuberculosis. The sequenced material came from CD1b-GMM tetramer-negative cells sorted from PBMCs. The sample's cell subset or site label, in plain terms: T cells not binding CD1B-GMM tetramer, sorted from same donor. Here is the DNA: TGTGCCAGCTCCCGGGACAGTACCTACGAGCAGTACTTC. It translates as CASSRDSTYEQYF.